This TCR beta chain is drawn from a study of cytomegalovirus exposure and HLA in healthy donors. Study context: Later, an analysis reported that the 110 or so validation repertoires had used the same platform as the 550 to 750 first-cohort repertoires.

The study's findings and limits: Rare sequences made up most TCRs, while some public TCRs were found in many donors. Reportedly, diagnosis of cytomegalovirus status by the classifier showed high specificity and sensitivity.

The assay was immunoSEQ multiplex PCR, and TCRdb's table has in-frame clones only and misses some. The sample comprises roughly 120,000 clones, about nine tenths of which are singletons, and approximately 2% rests with the top ten. The validation cohort, a group of 90 to 150 subjects, included the donors and was separate from the roughly 670-subject first cohort. In the case of this clone: The antigen is unknown.

V was pared by 3 bases and J by 11 bases, with 16 bases between. There are 13 residues in the CDR3. Germline V gives CDR1 MGHRA, CDR2 YSYEKL. The sample taken for sequencing was PBMCs. This chain links TRBV4-1 with TRBJ2-5; a possible D gene is TRBD2 (6 bases). The receptor was derived from a man aged 18 to 30 in good health and CMV-seronegative. The CDR3 DNA follows: TGCGCCAGCAGCCAGGTCCACGGGGGATCACAGTACTTC. It encodes CASSQVHGGSQYF.